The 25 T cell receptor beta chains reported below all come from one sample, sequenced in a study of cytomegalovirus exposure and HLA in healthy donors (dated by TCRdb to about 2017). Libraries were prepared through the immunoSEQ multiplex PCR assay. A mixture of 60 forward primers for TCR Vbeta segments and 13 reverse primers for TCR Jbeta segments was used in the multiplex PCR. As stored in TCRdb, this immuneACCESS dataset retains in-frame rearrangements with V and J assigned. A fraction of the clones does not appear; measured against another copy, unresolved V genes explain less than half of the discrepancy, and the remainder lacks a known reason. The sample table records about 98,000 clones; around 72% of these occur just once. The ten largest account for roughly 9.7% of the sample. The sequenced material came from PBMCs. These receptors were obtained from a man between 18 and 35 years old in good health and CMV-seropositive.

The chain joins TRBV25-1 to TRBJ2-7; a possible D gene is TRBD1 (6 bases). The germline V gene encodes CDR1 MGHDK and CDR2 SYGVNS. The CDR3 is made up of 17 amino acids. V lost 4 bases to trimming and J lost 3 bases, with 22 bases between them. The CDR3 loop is CASSADPKGVGIYEQYF. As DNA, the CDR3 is TGTGCCAGCAGTGCCGACCCGAAGGGGGTGGGGATCTACGAGCAGTACTTC.

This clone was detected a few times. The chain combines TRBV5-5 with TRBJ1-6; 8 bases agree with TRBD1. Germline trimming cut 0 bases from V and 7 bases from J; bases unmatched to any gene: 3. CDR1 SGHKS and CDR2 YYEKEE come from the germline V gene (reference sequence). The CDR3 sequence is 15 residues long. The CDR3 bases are TGTGCCAGCAGCTTGGAAAGGACAGGGAATTCACCCCTCCACTTT. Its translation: CASSLERTGNSPLHF.

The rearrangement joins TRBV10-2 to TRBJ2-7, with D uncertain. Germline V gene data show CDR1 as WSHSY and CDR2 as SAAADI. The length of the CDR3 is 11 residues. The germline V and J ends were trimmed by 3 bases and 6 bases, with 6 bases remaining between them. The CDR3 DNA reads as TGCGCCAGCAGTGATCAGCGCGAGCAGTACTTC. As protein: CASSDQREQYF.

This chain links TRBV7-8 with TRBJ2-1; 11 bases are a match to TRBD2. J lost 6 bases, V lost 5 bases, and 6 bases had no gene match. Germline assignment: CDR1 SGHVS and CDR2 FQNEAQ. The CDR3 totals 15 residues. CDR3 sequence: CASSHLAGGPNEQFF. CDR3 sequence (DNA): TGTGCCAGCAGCCACCTAGCGGGGGGACCCAATGAGCAGTTCTTC.

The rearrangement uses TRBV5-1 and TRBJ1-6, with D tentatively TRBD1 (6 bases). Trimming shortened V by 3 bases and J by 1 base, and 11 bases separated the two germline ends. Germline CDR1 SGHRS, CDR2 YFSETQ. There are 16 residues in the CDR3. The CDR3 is CASSSSQGSYNSPLHF. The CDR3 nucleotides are TGCGCCAGCAGCTCCTCCCAGGGGTCCTATAATTCACCCCTCCACTTT. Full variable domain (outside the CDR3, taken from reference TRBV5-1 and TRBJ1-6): KAGVTQTPRYLIKTRGQQVTLSCSPISGHRSVSWYQQTPGQGLQFLFEYFSETQRNKGNFPGRFSGRQFSNSRSEMNVSTLELGDSALYLCASSSSQGSYNSPLHFGNGTRLTVT.

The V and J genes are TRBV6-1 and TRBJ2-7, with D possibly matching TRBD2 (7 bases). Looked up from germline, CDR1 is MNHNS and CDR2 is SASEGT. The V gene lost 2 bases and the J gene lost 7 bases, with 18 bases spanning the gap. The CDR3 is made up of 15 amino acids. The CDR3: CASSEWGRGASEQYF. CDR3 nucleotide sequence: TGTGCCAGCAGTGAATGGGGACGGGGGGCTAGTGAGCAGTACTTC.

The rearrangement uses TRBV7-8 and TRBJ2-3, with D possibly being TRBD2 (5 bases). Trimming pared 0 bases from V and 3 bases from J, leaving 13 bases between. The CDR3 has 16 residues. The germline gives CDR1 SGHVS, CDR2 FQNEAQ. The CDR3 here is CASSLAMESGTDTQYF. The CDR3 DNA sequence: TGTGCCAGCAGCTTAGCTATGGAGAGCGGAACAGATACGCAGTATTTT.

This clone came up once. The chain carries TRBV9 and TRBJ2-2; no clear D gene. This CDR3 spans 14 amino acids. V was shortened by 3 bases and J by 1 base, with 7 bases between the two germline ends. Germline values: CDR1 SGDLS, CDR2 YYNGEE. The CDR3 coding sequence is TGTGCCAGCAGCGGGCGACAGAACACCGGGGAGCTGTTTTTT. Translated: CASSGRQNTGELFF.

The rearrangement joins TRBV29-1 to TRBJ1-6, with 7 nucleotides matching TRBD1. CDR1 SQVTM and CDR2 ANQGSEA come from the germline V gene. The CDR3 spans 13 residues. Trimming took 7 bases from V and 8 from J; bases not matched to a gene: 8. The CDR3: CSASQGGYSPLHF. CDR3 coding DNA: TGCAGCGCTTCGCAGGGGGGATATTCACCCCTCCACTTT.

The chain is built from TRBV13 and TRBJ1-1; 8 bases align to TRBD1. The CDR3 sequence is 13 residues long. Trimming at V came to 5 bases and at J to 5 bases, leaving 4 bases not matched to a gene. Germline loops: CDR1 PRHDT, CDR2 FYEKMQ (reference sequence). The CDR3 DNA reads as TGTGCCAGCAGCCAGGGGGCTGGGACTGAAGCTTTCTTT. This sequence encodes CASSQGAGTEAFF.

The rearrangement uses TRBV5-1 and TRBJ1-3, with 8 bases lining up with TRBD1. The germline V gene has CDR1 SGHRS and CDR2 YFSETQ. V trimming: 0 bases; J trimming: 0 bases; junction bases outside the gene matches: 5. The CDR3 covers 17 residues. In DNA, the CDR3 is TGCGCCAGCAGCTTGGGGGACAGGCGTTTCTCTGGAAACACCATATATTTT. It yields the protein CASSLGDRRFSGNTIYF.

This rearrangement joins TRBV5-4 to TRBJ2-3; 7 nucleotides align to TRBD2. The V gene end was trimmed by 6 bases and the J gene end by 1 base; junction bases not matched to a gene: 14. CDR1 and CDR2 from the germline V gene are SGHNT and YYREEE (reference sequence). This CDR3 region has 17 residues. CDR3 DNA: TGTGCCAGCACCATTGATCGGGGAGGGCGGCGCACAGATACGCAGTATTTT. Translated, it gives CASTIDRGGRRTDTQYF. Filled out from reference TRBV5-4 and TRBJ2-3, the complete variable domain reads ETGVTQSPTHLIKTRGQQVTLRCSSQSGHNTVSWYQQALGQGPQFIFQYYREEENGRGNFPPRFSGLQFPNYSSELNVNALELDDSALYLCASTIDRGGRRTDTQYFGPGTRLTVL.

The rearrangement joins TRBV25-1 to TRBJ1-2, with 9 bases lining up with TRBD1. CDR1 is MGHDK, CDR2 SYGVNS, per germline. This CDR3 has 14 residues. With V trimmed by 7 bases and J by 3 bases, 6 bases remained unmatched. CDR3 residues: CASKSDRGDYGYTF. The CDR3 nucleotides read TGTGCCAGCAAATCGGACAGGGGCGACTATGGCTACACCTTC.

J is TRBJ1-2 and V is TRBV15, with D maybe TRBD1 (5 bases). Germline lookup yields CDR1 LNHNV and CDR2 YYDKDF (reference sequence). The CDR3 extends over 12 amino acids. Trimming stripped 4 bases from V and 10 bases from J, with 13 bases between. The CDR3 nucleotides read TGTGCCACCAGCAAAGGACGGGGGGACTACACCTTC. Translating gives CATSKGRGDYTF.

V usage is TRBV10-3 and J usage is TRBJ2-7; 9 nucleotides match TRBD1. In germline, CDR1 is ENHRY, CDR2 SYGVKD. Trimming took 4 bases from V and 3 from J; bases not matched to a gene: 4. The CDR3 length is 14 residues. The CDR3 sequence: CAISVGTGIYEQYF. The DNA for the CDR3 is TGTGCCATCAGTGTAGGGACAGGGATCTACGAGCAGTACTTC.

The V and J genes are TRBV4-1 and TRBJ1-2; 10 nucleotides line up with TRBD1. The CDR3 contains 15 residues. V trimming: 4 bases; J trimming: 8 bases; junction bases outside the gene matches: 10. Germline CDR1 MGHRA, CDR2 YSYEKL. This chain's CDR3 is CASSLGQGSMRGYTF. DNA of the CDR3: TGCGCCAGCAGCCTGGGACAGGGGAGCATGCGAGGCTACACCTTC.

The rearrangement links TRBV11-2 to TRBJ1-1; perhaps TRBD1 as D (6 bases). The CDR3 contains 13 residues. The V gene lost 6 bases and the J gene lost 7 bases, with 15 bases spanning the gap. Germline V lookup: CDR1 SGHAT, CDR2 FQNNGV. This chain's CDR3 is CASSTGTKSEAFF. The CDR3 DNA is TGTGCCAGCAGTACCGGGACAAAAAGTGAAGCTTTCTTT.

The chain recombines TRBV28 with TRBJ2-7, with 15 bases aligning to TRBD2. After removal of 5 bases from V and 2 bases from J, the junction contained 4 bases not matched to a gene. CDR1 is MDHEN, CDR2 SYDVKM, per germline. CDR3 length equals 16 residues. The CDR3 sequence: CASSPGLAGGPYEQYF. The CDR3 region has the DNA TGTGCCAGCAGTCCTGGACTAGCGGGGGGGCCCTACGAGCAGTACTTC. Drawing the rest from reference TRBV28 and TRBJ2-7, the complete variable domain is DVKVTQSSRYLVKRTGEKVFLECVQDMDHENMFWYRQDPGLGLRLIYFSYDVKMKEKGDIPEGYSVSREKKERFSLILESASTNQTSMYLCASSPGLAGGPYEQYFGPGTRLTVT.

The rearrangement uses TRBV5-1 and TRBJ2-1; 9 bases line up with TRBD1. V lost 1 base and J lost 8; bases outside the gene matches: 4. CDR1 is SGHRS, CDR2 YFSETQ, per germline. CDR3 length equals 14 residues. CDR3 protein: CASSLNRGQDEQFF. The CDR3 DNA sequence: TGCGCCAGCAGCTTGAACAGGGGGCAGGATGAGCAGTTCTTC.

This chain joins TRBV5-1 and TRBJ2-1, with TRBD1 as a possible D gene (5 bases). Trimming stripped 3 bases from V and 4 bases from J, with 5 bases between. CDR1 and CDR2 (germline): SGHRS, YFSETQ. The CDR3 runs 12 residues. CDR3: CASSSGYNEQFF. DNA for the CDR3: TGCGCCAGCAGCTCAGGGTACAATGAGCAGTTCTTC.

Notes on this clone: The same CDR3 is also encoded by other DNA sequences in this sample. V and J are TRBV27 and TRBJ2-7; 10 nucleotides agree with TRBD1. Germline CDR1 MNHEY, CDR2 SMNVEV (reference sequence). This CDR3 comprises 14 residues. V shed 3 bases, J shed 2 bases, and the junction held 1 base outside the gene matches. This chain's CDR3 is CASSLGTGAYEQYF. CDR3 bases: TGTGCCAGCAGTTTGGGGACAGGGGCCTACGAGCAGTACTTC.

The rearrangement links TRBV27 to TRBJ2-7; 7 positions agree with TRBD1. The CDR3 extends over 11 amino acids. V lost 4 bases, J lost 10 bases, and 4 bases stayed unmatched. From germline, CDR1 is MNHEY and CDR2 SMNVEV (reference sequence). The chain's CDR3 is CASSSRGQQYF. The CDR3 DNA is TGTGCCAGCAGTTCAAGGGGGCAACAGTACTTC.

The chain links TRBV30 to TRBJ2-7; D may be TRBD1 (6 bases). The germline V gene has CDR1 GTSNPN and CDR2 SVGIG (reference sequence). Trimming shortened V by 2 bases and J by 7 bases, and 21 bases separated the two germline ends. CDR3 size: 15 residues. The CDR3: CAWSPVMTGLREQYF. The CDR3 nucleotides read TGTGCCTGGAGTCCCGTAATGACAGGCCTGAGGGAGCAGTACTTC.

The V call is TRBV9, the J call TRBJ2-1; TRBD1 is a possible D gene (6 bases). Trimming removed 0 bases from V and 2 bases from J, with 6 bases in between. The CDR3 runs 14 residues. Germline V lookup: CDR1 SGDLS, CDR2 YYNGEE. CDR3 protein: CASSVGGPYNEQFF. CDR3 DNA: TGTGCCAGCAGCGTAGGGGGGCCCTACAATGAGCAGTTCTTC.

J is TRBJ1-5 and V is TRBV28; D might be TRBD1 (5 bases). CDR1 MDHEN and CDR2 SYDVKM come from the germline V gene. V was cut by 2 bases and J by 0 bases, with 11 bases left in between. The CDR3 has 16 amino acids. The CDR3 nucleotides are TGTGCCAGCAGTTTAAGCACAGGTGATAGCAATCAGCCCCAGCATTTT. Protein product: CASSLSTGDSNQPQHF. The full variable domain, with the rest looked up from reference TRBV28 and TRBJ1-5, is DVKVTQSSRYLVKRTGEKVFLECVQDMDHENMFWYRQDPGLGLRLIYFSYDVKMKEKGDIPEGYSVSREKKERFSLILESASTNQTSMYLCASSLSTGDSNQPQHFGDGTRLSIL.